This T cell receptor beta chain was observed in a study of OX40 agonist ivuxolimab in advanced cancers. On the study more broadly: Males comprised roughly four fifths of the group, whose mean age was about 61 years (range about 20 to 90). Points from the study as a whole: Expanded clones belonging to CD8+ T cells outnumbered, on average, those of CD4+. Researchers did not establish what antigens the expanded peripheral T cells target.

The CDR3 consists of 13 residues. Per the germline V gene, CDR1 is MNHEY and CDR2 is SVGAGI. V lost 5 bases and J 0 bases, leaving 7 bases between the germline ends. Samples were taken at baseline and on day 1 of cycles 4 and 7. A word on this clone: Its target is unknown.

Using immunoSEQ multiplex PCR, the repertoire was profiled, and TCRdb retains in-frame clones only, with some absent. The table lists roughly 40,000 clones, about 91% of them singletons. Source: CD4+ or CD8+ T cells sorted from blood, taken in a trial of the OX40 agonist ivuxolimab. The receptor was isolated from an adult with an advanced solid tumor such as melanoma, head and neck, liver or kidney cancer. The rearrangement links TRBV6-5 to TRBJ1-2, with D uncertain. The CDR3 protein is CASSHGPNYGYTF. DNA of the CDR3: TGTGCCAGCAGTCACGGACCTAACTATGGCTACACCTTC.